The rows below give T cell receptor beta chains drawn from one sample of a study of blood T cell repertoires in COVID-19. Sequencing was performed with immunoSEQ multiplex PCR; in TCRdb, only in-frame clones are kept and a portion is missing. The sample records about 400,000 clones, roughly 90% being singletons. Sequenced: PBMCs or T cells enriched from blood (not recorded which). These receptors all stem from a woman in her 30s who had recovered from COVID-19. CDR3s include the opening cysteine and the closing phenylalanine or tryptophan. Fields, in order: V gene, D gene, J gene, CDR3 protein. A D gene is named only where the DNA matches it firmly.

TRBV29-1	TRBD2	TRBJ2-7	CSAVAGVDYEQYF
TRBV5-6	.	TRBJ2-1	CASSPIGTHNEQFF
TRBV6-5	.	TRBJ2-7	CASSSLADPSYEQYF
TRBV6-2/TRBV6-3	.	TRBJ2-7	CASSLRGWTYEQYF
TRBV9	TRBD1	TRBJ1-1	CASSVDDRGVVDSLEAFF
TRBV2	TRBD1	TRBJ2-2	CASSEGRGTGELFF
TRBV30	.	TRBJ1-6	CAWSVIGRNSPLHF
TRBV7-6	TRBD2	TRBJ2-3	CASSLRLARGTDTQYF
TRBV29-1	.	TRBJ2-1	CSVVFRRRSSYNEQFF
TRBV7-6	.	TRBJ2-1	CASSISKRGGTTSQNYNEQFF
TRBV6-5	.	TRBJ2-2	CASSYFQVTGELFF
TRBV29-1	.	TRBJ1-1	CSVGWARTEAFF
TRBV29-1	TRBD2	TRBJ2-3	CSVSDRTSGGALDTQYF
TRBV6-5	TRBD1	TRBJ1-1	CASKTQGVGTEAFF
TRBV6-4	.	TRBJ2-2	CASSLDANTGELFF
TRBV4-2	TRBD1	TRBJ2-3	CASSLSRQGSDTQYF
TRBV25-1	TRBD1	TRBJ2-7	CASSGYGTVTYEQYF
TRBV6-5	.	TRBJ2-7	CASNRGSPYEQYF
TRBV18	.	TRBJ1-3	CASSPRQGPGNTIYF
TRBV6-5	TRBD2	TRBJ2-5	CASSYEAGGRETQYF
TRBV9	.	TRBJ2-7	CASSVDLSFREQYF
TRBV11-2	.	TRBJ1-6	CASSSGGGRNSPLHF
TRBV29-1	.	TRBJ2-7	CSVEDFRSYEQYF
TRBV10-3	TRBD1	TRBJ1-4	CATLRGTGGAGEKLFF
TRBV28	TRBD1	TRBJ2-3	CASSWRGTGADTQYF
TRBV12-3/TRBV12-4	.	TRBJ1-1	CASSIQGATEAFF
TRBV11-2	.	TRBJ1-4	CASRQPGRGDEKLFF
TRBV6-5	TRBD2	TRBJ2-1	CASRTKREKINEQFF
TRBV2	TRBD1	TRBJ2-7	CASSERRTGANEQYF
TRBV5-1	.	TRBJ1-6	CASSLATANSPLHF
TRBV24-1	.	TRBJ2-7	CATGRASSYEQYF
TRBV30	TRBD1	TRBJ1-2	CAWSISFSGQGIGYTF
TRBV6-1	.	TRBJ1-5	CASSKARQVGQPQHF
TRBV7-2	TRBD2	TRBJ2-5	CASSLTSGSQETQYF
TRBV5-4	TRBD1	TRBJ1-2	CASSIGTGVNYGYTF
TRBV6-1	TRBD2	TRBJ2-1	CASSAGLAGVGNEQFF
TRBV15	TRBD1	TRBJ1-1	CATSIRTGWTEAFF
TRBV20-1	TRBD2	TRBJ2-1	CSASSGGRPSNEQFF
TRBV27	.	TRBJ1-2	CASSLLRAGGGYTF
TRBV7-3	TRBD2	TRBJ2-7	CASLERGGYEQYF
TRBV9	TRBD1	TRBJ1-6	CASSVSTGQNSPLHF
TRBV6-5	.	TRBJ1-6	CASSSSITPTPGSLHF
TRBV18	.	TRBJ2-6	CASSPVPGSGANVLTF
TRBV12-3/TRBV12-4	.	TRBJ1-1	CASSLHKNTEAFF
TRBV27	.	TRBJ1-5	CASGVGQPQHF
TRBV9	.	TRBJ2-2	CASSPPWETGPLDTGELFF
TRBV5-4	TRBD1	TRBJ1-1	CASSLGGWTGHTEAFF
TRBV9	TRBD1	TRBJ1-2	CASSPGTDYGYTF
TRBV10-3	TRBD1	TRBJ2-7	CAISSADRTYEQYF
TRBV24-1	.	TRBJ2-1	CATSEGQPYNEQFF
TRBV6-5	.	TRBJ1-3	CASSQGHSGNTIYF
TRBV30	TRBD1	TRBJ1-1	CAWSPDMTGLNTEAFF
TRBV5-6	.	TRBJ2-7	CASSSTGSRPYEQYF
TRBV5-1	.	TRBJ1-3	CASSLSNVPGNTIYF
TRBV7-2	TRBD2	TRBJ2-7	CASSLVGLAAEQYF